Described below is a single TCR beta chain sequence and its context. Its antigen is unidentified. This record comes from a study of CD4+ T cells in melanoma. CDR3 length: 15 amino acids. Germline V gene sequence: CDR1 SGHRS, CDR2 YFSETQ. Unmatched junction bases numbered 4, after V lost 3 bases and J lost 1 base. Clones were sequenced by immunoSEQ multiplex PCR, and TCRdb holds only the in-frame ones, with some missing. The sample lists 110,000 to 150,000 clones, over 90% occurring once. General study results and limits: Reportedly, melanoma neoantigen-specific CD4+ T cells showed varied differentiation states. A reported correlation linked neoantigen-specific CD4+ T cells to CD8+, macrophage and B cell function.

The chain couples TRBV5-1 to TRBJ2-1; 7 bases are a match to TRBD1. This TCR derives from a human donor with melanoma. CDR3 residues: CASSYRDRSYNEQFF. CDR3 DNA sequence: TGCGCCAGCAGCTACCGGGACAGATCCTACAATGAGCAGTTCTTC.